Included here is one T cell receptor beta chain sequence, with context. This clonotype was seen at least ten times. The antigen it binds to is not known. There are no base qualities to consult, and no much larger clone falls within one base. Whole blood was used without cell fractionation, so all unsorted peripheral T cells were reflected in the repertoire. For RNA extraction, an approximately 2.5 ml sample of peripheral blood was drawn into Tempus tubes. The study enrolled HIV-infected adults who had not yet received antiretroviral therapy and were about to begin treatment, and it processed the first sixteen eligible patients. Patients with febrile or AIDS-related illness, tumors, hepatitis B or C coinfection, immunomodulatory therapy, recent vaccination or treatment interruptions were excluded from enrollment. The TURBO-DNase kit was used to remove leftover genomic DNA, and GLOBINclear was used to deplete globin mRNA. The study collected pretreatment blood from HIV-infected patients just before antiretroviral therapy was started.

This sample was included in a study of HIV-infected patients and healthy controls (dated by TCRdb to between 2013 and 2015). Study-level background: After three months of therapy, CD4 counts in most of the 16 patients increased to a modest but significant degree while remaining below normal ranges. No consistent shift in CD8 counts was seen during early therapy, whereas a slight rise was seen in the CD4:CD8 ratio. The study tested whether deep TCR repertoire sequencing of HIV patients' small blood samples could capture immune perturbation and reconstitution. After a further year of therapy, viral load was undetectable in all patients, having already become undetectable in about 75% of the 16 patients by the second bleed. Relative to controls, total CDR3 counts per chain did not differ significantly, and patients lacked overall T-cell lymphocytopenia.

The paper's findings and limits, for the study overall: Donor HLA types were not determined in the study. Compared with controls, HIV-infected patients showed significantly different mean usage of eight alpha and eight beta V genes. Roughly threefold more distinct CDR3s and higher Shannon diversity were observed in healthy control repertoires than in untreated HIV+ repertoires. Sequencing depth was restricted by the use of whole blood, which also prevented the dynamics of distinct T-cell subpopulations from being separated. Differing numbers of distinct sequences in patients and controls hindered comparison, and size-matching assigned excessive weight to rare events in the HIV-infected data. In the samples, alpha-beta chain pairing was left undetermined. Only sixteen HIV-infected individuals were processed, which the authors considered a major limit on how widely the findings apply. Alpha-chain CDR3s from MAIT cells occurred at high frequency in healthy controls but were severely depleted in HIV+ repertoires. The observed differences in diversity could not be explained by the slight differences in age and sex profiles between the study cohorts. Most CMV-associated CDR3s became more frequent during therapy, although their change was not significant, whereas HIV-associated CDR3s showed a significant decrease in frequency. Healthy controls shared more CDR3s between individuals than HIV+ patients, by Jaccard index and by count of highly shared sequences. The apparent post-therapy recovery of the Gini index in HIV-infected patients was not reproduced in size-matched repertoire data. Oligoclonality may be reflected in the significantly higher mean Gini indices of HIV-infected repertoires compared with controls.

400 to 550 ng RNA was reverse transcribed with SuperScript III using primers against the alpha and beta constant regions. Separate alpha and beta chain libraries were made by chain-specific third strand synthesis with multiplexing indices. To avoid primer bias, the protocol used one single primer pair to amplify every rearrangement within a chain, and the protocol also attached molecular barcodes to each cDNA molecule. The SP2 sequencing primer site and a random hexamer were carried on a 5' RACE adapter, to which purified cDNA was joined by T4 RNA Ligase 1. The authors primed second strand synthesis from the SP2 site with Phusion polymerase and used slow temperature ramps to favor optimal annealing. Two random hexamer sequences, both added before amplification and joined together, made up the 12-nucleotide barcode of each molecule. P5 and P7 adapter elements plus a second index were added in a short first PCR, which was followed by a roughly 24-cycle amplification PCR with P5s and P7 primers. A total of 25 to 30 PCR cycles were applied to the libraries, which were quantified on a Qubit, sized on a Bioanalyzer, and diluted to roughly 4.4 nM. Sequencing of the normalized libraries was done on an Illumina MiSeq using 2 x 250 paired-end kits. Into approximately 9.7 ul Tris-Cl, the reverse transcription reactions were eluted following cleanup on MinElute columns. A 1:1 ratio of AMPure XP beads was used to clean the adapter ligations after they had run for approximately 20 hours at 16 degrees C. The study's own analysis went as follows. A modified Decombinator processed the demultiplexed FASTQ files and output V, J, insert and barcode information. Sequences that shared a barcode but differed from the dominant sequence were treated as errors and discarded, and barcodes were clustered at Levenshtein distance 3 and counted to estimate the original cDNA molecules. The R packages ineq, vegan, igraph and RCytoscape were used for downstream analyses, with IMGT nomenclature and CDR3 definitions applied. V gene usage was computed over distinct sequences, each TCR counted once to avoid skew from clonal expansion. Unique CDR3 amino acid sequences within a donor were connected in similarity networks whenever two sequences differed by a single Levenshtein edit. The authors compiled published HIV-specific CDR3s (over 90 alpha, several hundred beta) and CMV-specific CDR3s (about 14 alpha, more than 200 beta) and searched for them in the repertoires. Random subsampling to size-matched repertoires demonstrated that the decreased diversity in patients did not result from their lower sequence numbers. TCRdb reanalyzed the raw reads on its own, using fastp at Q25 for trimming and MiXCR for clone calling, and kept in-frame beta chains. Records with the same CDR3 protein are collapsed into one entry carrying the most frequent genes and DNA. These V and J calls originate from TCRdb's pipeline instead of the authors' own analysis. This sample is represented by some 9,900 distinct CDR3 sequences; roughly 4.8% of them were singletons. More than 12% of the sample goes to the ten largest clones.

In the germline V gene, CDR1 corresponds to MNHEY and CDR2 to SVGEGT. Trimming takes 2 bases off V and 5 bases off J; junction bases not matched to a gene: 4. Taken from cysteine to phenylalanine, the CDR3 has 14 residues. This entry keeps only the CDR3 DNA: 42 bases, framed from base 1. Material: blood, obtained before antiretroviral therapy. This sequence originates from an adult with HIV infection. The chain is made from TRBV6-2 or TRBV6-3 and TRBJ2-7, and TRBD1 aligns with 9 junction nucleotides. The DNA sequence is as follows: TGTGCCAGCAGTTACCCCGGGACAGGGAACGAGCAGTACTTC. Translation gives CASSYPGTGNEQYF.